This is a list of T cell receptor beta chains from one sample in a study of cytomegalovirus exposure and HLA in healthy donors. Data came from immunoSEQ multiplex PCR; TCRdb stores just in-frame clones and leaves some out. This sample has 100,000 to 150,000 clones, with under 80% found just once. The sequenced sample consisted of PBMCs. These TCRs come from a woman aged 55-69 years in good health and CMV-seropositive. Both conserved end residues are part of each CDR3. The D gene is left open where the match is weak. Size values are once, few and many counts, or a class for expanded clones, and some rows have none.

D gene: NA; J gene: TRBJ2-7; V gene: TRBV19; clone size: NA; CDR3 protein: CASSSNRDEQYF; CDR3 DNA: TGTGCCAGTAGTTCTAACAGGGACGAGCAGTACTTC
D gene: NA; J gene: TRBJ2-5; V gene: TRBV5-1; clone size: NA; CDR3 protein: CASSLGVQETQYF; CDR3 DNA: TGCGCCAGCAGCTTAGGGGTACAAGAGACCCAGTACTTC
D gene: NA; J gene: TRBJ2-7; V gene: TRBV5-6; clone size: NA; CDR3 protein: CASSPRTFTYEQYF; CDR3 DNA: TGTGCCAGCAGCCCCCGGACATTTACCTACGAGCAGTACTTC
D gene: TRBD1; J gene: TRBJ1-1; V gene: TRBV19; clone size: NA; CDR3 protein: CASSTKDRVNTEAFF; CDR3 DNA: TGTGCCAGTAGTACCAAAGACAGGGTGAACACTGAAGCTTTCTTT
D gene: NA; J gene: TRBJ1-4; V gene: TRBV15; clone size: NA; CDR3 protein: CATSRDIGVEKLFF; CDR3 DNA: TGTGCCACCAGCAGAGATATCGGGGTTGAAAAACTGTTTTTT
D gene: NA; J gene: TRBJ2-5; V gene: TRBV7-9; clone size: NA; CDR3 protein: CASSLSGRGRETQYF; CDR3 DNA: TGTGCCAGCAGCCTGAGTGGTCGGGGGAGGGAGACCCAGTACTTC
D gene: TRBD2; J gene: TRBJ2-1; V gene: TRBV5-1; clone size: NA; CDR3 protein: CASSARTSGAPSSYNEQFF; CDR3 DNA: TGCGCCAGCAGTGCGCGGACTAGCGGGGCCCCGAGCTCCTACAATGAGCAGTTCTTC
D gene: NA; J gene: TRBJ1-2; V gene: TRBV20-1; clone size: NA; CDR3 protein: CSAISGFGYTF; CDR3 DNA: TGCAGTGCTATCTCAGGGTTTGGCTACACCTTC
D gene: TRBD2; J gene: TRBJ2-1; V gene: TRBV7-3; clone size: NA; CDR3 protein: CASTHSSGRPNEQFF; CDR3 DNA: TGTGCCAGCACACACTCTAGCGGGAGGCCCAATGAGCAGTTCTTC
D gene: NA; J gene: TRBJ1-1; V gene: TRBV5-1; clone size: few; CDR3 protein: CASSLLNTEAFF; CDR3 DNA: TGCGCCAGCAGCTTGTTAAACACTGAAGCTTTCTTT
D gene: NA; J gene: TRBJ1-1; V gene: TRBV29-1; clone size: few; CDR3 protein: CSVVEQLNTEAFF; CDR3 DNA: TGCAGCGTTGTGGAACAGTTGAACACTGAAGCTTTCTTT
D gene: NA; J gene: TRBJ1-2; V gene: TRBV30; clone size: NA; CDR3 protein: CAWNSDNRYGYTF; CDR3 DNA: TGTGCCTGGAATTCCGACAACCGCTATGGCTACACCTTC
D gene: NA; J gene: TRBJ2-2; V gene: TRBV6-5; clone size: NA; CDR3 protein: CASSYRRERIGELFF; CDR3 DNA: TGTGCCAGCAGTTATCGAAGGGAGCGGATCGGGGAGCTGTTTTTT
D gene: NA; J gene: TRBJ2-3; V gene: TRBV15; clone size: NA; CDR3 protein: CATTDSRASTDTQYF; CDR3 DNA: TGTGCCACCACCGATAGCAGGGCTAGCACAGATACGCAGTATTTT
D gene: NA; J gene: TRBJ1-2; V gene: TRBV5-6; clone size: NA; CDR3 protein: CASSLKGAEKNYGYTF; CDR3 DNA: TGTGCCAGCAGCTTGAAAGGGGCAGAAAAGAACTATGGCTACACCTTC
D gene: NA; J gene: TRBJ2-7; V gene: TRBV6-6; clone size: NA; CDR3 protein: CASRGRPSYEQYF; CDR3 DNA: TGTGCCAGCAGGGGCAGGCCCTCCTACGAGCAGTACTTC
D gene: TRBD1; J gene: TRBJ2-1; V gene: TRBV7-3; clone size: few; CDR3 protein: CASSLGQGIREQFF; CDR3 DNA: TGTGCCAGCAGCCTCGGACAGGGGATTCGAGAGCAGTTCTTC
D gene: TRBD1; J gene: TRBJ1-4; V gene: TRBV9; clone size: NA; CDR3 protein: CASRGTGDEKLFF; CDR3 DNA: TGTGCCAGCCGCGGGACAGGGGATGAAAAACTGTTTTTT
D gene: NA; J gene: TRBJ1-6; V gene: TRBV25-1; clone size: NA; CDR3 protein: CASSEASTGRYNSPLHF; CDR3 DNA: TGTGCCAGCAGTGAAGCCTCGACCGGGAGATATAATTCACCCCTCCACTTT
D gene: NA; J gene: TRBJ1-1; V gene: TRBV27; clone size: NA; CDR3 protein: CASSLVGGTPEAFF; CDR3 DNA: TGTGCCAGCAGTTTGGTGGGGGGAACGCCTGAAGCTTTCTTT
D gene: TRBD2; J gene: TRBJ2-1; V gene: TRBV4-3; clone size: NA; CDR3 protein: CASSLSSGRANEQFF; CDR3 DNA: TGCGCCAGCAGCCTTAGTAGCGGGAGGGCTAATGAGCAGTTCTTC
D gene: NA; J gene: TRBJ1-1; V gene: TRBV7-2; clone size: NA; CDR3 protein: CASSQRQIRTEAFF; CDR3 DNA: TGTGCCAGCAGCCAACGACAGATTCGCACTGAAGCTTTCTTT
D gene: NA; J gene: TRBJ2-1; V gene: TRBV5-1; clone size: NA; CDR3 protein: CASSLFSGGPENEQFF; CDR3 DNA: TGCGCCAGCAGCTTGTTTAGCGGAGGTCCTGAGAATGAGCAGTTCTTC
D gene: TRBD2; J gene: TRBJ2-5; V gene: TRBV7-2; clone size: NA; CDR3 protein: CASSRGLAGGRETQYF; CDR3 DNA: TGTGCCAGCAGTCGAGGACTAGCGGGAGGGAGAGAGACCCAGTACTTC
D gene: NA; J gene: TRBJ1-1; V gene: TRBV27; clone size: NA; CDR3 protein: CASSQRQANPRTEAFF; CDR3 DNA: TGTGCCAGCAGTCAGCGACAGGCGAACCCCAGAACTGAAGCTTTCTTT
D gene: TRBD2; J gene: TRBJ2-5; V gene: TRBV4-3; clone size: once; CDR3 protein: CASSPASGGARKTQYF; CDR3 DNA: TGCGCCAGCAGCCCAGCTAGCGGGGGGGCTCGAAAGACCCAGTACTTC
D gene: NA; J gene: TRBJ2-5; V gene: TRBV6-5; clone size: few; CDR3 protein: CASSYDLDQTQYF; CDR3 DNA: TGTGCCAGCAGTTACGACTTAGACCAGACCCAGTACTTC
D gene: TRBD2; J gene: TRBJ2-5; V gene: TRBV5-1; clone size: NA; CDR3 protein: CASSLHLASGSTGETQYF; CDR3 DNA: TGCGCCAGCAGCTTGCACCTAGCTAGCGGGAGCACCGGGGAGACCCAGTACTTC
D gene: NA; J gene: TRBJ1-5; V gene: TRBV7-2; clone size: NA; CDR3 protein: CASSLGQTWNQPQHF; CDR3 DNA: TGTGCCAGCAGCTTAGGTCAGACATGGAATCAGCCCCAGCATTTT
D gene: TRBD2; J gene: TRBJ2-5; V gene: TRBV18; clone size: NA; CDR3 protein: CASSPGASSGGRETQYF; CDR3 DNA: TGTGCCAGCTCACCAGGTGCCTCTAGCGGGGGCAGGGAGACCCAGTACTTC
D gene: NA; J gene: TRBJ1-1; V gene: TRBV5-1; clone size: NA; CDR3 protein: CASSVGTENTEAFF; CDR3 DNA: TGCGCCAGCAGCGTGGGAACAGAGAACACTGAAGCTTTCTTT
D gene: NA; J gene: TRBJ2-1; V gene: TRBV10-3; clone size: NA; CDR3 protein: CAISEGDGGIHEQFF; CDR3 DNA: TGTGCCATCAGTGAAGGGGATGGAGGGATCCATGAGCAGTTCTTC
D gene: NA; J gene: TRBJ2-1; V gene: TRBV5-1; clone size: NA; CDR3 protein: CASAPRQKDQFF; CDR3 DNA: TGCGCCAGCGCACCCCGACAAAAGGATCAGTTCTTC
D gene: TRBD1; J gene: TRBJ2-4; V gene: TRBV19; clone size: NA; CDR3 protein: CASSIERYRDRAKNIQYF; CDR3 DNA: TGTGCCAGTAGTATAGAGAGATACCGGGACAGGGCCAAAAACATTCAGTACTTC
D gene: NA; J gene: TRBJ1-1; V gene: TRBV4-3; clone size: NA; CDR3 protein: CASSREQRYMITEAFF; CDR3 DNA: TGCGCCAGCAGCCGGGAGCAGAGGTATATGATTACTGAAGCTTTCTTT
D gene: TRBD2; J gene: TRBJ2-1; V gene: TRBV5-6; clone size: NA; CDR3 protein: CASSPSSGSSYNEQFF; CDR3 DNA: TGTGCCAGCAGCCCCTCTAGCGGGAGCTCCTACAATGAGCAGTTCTTC
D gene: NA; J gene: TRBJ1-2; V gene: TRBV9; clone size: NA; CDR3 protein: CASSVGGGVLGGYTF; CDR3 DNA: TGTGCCAGCAGCGTAGGGGGGGGTGTACTTGGTGGCTACACCTTC
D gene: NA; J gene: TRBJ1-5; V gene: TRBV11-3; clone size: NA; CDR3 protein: CASSHRPGDQPQHF; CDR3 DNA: TGTGCCAGCAGCCATAGACCAGGTGATCAGCCCCAGCATTTT
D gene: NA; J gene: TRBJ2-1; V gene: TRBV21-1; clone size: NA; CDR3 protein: CAGGGVNEQFF; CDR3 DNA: TGTGCCGGGGGAGGGGTTAATGAGCAGTTCTTC
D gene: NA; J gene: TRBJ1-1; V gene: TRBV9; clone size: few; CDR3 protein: CASSALQGFGTEAFF; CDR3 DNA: TGTGCCAGCAGCGCCTTACAGGGATTTGGCACTGAAGCTTTCTTT
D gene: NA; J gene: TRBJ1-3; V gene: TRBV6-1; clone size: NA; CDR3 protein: CASSEWGDSGNTIYF; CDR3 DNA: TGTGCCAGCAGTGAATGGGGGGACTCTGGAAACACCATATATTTT
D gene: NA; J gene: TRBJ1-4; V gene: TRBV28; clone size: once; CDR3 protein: CASKPGPALTNEKLFF; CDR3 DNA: TGTGCCAGCAAACCAGGGCCCGCTTTAACTAATGAAAAACTGTTTTTT
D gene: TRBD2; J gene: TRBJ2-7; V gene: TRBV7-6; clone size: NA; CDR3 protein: CASSPRGREANEQYF; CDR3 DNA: TGTGCCAGCAGCCCAAGGGGACGGGAGGCCAACGAGCAGTACTTC
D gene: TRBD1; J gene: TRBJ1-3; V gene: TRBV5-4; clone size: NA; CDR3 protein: CASSAARGTGRGNTIYF; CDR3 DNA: TGTGCCAGCAGCGCTGCACGGGGGACAGGGCGAGGAAACACCATATATTTT
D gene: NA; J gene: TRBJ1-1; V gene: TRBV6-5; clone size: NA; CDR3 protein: CASRRQEMNTEAFF; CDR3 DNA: TGTGCCAGCAGAAGACAGGAGATGAACACTGAAGCTTTCTTT
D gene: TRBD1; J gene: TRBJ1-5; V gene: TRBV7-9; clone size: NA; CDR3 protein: CASSFETGVSNQPQHF; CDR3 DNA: TGTGCCAGCAGCTTCGAGACAGGGGTCAGCAATCAGCCCCAGCATTTT
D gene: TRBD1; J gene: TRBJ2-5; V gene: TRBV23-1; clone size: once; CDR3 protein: CASSRPGQGHQETQYF; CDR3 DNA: TGCGCCAGCAGTCGTCCGGGACAGGGACACCAAGAGACCCAGTACTTC
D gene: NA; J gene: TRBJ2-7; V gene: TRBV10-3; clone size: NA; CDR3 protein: CAISRQATYEQYF; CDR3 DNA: TGTGCCATCAGCCGTCAAGCTACCTACGAGCAGTACTTC
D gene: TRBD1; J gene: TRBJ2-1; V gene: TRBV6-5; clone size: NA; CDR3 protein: CASRPDRGSGEQFF; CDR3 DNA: TGTGCCAGCAGACCGGACAGGGGTTCGGGTGAGCAGTTCTTC
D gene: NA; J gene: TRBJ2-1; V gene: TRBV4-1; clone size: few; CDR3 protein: CASSQRDSSSYNEQFF; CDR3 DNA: TGCGCCAGCAGCCAGCGTGACTCGAGCTCCTACAATGAGCAGTTCTTC
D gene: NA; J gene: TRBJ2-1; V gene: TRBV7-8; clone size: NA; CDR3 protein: CASNPRGRTYNEQFF; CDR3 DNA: TGTGCCAGCAATCCCAGGGGTCGAACTTACAATGAGCAGTTCTTC
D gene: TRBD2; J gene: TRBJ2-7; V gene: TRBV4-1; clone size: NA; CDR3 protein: CASSQAGTSGSYEQYF; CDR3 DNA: TGCGCCAGCAGCCAAGCCGGGACTAGCGGATCCTACGAGCAGTACTTC
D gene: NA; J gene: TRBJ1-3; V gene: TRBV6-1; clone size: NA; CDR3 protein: CASSSIREVNTIYF; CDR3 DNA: TGTGCCAGCTCCTCAATCAGGGAGGTGAACACCATATATTTT
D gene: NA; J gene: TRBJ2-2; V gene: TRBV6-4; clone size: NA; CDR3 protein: CASSPGIDTGELFF; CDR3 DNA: TGTGCCAGCAGTCCGGGGATAGACACCGGGGAGCTGTTTTTT
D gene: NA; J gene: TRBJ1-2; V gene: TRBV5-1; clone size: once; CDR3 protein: CASSSRGPQSNYGYTF; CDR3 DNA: TGCGCCAGCAGCTCGCGGGGGCCGCAGTCTAACTATGGCTACACCTTC
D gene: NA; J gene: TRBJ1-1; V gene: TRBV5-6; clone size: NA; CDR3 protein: CASSFSRGTEAFF; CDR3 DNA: TGTGCCAGCAGCTTCTCCCGAGGCACTGAAGCTTTCTTT